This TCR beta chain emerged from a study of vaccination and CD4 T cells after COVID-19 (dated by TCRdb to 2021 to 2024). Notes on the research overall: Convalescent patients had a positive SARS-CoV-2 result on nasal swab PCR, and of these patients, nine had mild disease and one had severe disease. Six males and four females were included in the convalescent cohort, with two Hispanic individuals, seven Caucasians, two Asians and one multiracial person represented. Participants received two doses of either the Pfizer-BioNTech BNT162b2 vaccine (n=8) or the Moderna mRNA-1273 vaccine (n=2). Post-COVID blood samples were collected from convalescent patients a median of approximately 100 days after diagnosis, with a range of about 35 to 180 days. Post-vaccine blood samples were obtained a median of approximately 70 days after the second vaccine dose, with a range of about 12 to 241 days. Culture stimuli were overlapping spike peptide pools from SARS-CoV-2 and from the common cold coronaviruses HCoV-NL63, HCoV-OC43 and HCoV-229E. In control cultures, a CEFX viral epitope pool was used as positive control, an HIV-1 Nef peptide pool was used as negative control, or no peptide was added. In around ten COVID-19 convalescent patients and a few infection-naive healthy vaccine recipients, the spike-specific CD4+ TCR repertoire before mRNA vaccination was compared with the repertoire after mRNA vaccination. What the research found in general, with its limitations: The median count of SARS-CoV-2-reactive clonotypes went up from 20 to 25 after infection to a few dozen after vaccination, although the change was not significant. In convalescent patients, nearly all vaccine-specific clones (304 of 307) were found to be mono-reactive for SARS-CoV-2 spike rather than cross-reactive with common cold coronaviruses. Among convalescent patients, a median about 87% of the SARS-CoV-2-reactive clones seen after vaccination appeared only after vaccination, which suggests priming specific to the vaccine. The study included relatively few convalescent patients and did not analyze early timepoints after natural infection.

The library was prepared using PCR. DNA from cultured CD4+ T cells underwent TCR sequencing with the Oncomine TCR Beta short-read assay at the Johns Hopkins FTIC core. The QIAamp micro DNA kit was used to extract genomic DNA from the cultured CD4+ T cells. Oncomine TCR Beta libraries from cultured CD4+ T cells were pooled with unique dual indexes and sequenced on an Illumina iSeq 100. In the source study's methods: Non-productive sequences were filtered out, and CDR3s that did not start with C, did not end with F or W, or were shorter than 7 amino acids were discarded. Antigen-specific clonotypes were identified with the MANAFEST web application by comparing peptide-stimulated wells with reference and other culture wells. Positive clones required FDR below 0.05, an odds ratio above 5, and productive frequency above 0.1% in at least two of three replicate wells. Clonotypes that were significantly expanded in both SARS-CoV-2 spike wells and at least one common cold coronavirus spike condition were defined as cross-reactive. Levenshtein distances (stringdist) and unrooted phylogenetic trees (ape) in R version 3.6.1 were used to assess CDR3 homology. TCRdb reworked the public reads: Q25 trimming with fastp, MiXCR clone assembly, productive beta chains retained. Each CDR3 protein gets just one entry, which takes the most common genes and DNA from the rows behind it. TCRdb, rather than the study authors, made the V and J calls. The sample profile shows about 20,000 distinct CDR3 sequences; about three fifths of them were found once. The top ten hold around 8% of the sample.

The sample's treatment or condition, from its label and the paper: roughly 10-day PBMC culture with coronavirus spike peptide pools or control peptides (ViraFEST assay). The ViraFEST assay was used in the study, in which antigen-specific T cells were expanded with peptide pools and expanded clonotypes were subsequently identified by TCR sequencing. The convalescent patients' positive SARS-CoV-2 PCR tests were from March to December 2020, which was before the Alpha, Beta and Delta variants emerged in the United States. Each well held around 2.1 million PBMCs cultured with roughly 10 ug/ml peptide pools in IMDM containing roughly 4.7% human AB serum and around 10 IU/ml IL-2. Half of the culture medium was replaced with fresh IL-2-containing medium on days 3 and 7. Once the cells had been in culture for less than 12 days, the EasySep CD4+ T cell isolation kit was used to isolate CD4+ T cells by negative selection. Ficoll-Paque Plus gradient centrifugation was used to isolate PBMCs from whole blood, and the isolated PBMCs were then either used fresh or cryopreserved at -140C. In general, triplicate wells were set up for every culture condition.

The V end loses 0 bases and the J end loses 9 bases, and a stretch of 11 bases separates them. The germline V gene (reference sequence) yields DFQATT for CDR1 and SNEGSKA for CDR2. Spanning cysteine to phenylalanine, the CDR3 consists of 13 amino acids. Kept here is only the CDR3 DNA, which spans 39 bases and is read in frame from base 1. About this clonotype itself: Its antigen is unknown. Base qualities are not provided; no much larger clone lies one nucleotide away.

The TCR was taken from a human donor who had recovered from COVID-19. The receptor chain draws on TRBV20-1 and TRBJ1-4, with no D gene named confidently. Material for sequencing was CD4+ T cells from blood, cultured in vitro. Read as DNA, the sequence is TGCAGTGCTAGAGATAGGCAGGCCCAAAAACTGTTTTTT. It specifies CSARDRQAQKLFF.